The entry below gives a single TCR beta chain sequence along with its context. Its target is not known. These data come from a study of cytomegalovirus exposure and HLA in healthy donors. Study information: Genetic ancestry analysis placed approximately 78% of the 400 or so donors that were genotyped in the Caucasian-associated cluster. Study-wide results and caveats: In a later analysis, HLA-C alleles had the fewest associated TCRs, DRB1 alleles the most.

The PCR made use of 60 Vbeta and 13 Jbeta primers. The method was immunoSEQ multiplex PCR; TCRdb's version includes in-frame clones alone and lacks a portion of them. The sample carries about 160,000 clones, about 80% recorded once. CDR1 is SEHNR and CDR2 is FQNEAQ in the germline V gene (reference sequence). The CDR3 length is 14 residues. The J segment lost 12 bases and the V segment lost 5 bases, leaving 13 bases of the junction unmatched. The V gene is TRBV7-9, the J gene TRBJ2-1, with 7 bases matching TRBD1. This TCR came from a man aged 18 to 30 in good health and CMV-seropositive. Sample: PBMCs. The CDR3 is CASSPRDRAISQFF. The CDR3 nucleotides are TGTGCCAGCAGCCCACGAGACAGGGCGATTTCGCAGTTCTTC.